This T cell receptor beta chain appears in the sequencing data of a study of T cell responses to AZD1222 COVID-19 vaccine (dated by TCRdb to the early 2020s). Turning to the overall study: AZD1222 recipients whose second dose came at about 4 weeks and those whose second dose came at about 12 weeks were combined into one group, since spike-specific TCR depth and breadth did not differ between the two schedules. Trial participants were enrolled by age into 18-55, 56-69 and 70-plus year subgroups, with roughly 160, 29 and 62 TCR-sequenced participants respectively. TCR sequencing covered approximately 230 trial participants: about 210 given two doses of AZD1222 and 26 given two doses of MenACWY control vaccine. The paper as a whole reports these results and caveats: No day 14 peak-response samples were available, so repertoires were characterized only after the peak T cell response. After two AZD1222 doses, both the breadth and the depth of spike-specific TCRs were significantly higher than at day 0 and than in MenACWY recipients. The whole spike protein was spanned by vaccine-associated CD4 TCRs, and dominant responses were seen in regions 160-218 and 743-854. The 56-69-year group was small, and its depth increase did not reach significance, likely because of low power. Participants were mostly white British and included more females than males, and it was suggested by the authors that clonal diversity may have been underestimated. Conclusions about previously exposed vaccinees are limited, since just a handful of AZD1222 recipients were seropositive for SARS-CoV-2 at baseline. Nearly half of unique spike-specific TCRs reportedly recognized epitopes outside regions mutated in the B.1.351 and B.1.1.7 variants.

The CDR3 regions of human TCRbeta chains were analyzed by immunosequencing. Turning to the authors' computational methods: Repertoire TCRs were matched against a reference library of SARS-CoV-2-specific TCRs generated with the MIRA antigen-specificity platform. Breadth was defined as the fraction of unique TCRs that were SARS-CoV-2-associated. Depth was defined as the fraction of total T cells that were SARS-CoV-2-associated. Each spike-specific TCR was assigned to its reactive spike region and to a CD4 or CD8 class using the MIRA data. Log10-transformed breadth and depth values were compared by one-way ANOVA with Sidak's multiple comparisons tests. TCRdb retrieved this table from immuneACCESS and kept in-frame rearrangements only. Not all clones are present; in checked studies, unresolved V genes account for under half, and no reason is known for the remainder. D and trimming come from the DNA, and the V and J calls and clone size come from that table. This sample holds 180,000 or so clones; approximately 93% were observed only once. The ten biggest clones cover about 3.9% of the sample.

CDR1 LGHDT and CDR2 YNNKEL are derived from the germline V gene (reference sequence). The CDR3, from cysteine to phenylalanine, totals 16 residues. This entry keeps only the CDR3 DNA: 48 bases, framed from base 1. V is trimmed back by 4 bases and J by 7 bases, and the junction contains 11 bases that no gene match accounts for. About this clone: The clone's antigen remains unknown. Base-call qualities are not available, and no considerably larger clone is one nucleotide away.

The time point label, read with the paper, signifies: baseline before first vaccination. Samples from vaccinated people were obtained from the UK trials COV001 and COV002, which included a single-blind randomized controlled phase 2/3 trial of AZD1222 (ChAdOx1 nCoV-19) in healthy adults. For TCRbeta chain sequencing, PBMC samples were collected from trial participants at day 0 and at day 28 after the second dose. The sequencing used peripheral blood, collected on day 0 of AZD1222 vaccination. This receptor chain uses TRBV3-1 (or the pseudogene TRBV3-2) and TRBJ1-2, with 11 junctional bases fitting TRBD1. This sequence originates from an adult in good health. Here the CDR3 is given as CASSLLSGQGAGGYTF. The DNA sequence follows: TGTGCCAGCAGCCTATTATCCGGACAGGGGGCTGGTGGCTACACCTTC.